This TCR beta chain appears in the sequencing data of a study of blood T cell repertoires in COVID-19. Looking at the study overall: Acute and convalescent COVID-19 specimens originated in the United States, Italy and Spain. T cells, B-cell-depleted T cells, or PBMCs provided the cDNA or gDNA that served as material.

This CDR3 is built from 11 residues. V dropped 7 bases and J dropped 9; count of bases not matched to a gene: 5. CDR1 is MDHEN and CDR2 is SYDVKM in the germline V gene. As handled by the study authors: Cell counts per sample came from amplifying reference gene primers. TCRdb's table, derived via immunoSEQ multiplex PCR, lists solely in-frame clones and lacks some. The V and J calls and clone size were taken over from that table, and D and trimming were inferred from the DNA. The sample consists of 250,000 to 350,000 clones, about nine tenths of them appearing once. The source of this sequence is a man aged 18 to 29 with active or convalescent COVID-19. This chain connects TRBV28 to TRBJ2-7; 8 positions match TRBD1. Sequencing was carried out using peripheral blood. CDR3 nucleotides: TGTGCCAGCAAGGACAGGGTCGGGCAGTACTTC. Its protein product is CASKDRVGQYF.